This T cell receptor beta chain was found in a study of T cell responses to AZD1222 COVID-19 vaccine. Germline lookup yields CDR1 MGHRA and CDR2 YSYEKL. This CDR3 is built from 15 residues. The trim removed 7 bases at V and 5 bases at J, leaving 9 bases unmatched. The study's findings and limits: Baseline seropositivity occurred in only six AZD1222 recipients. Spike was spanned by vaccine-associated CD4 TCRs, which were dominant at 160-218 and 743-854.

To note about this clone: Its antigen is unidentified.

The repertoire was sequenced with immunoSEQ multiplex PCR; TCRdb's copy has only in-frame clones and lacks some. The sample shows roughly 98,000 clones, around nine tenths of them seen only once. The chain employs TRBV4-1 and TRBJ2-1; 9 nucleotides agree with TRBD1. This TCR came from an adult in good health. The specimen comprised peripheral blood, sampled on day 0 of AZD1222 vaccination. CDR3 amino acids: CASKPPGQGNNEQFF. Here the CDR3 DNA reads TGCGCCAGCAAGCCCCCAGGACAGGGGAACAATGAGCAGTTCTTC.